Listed below are T cell receptor beta chains from one sample, sequenced in a study of OX40 agonist ivuxolimab in advanced cancers. Measured with immunoSEQ multiplex PCR; TCRdb has only the in-frame clones, and not every one. The sample yields more than 12,000 clones, approximately 94% seen once. The material was CD4+ or CD8+ T cells sorted from blood, obtained in a trial of the OX40 agonist ivuxolimab. The receptors stem from an adult with an advanced solid tumor such as melanoma, head and neck, liver or kidney cancer. Both conserved end residues are part of each CDR3. D genes are given only for firm matches. Clone size, where shown, is once, few, many, or a class for clones that have expanded.

d_gene	abundance	v_gene	j_gene	CDR3nt	CDR3aa
.	.	TRBV6-1	TRBJ2-7	TGTGCCAGTCCATCCTCCTACGAGCAGTACTTC	CASPSSYEQYF
TRBD1	.	TRBV29-1	TRBJ1-1	TGCAGCGTCACGACAGGGAAGGCTGAAGCTTTCTTT	CSVTTGKAEAFF
TRBD1	.	TRBV4-3	TRBJ2-7	TGCGCCAGCAGCCCGAGGGGACAGTCGTACGAGCAGTACTTC	CASSPRGQSYEQYF
.	.	TRBV6-1	TRBJ2-7	TGTGCCAGCAGTGATATCGGGATTAGGGCGTACTTC	CASSDIGIRAYF
TRBD1	.	TRBV27	TRBJ2-5	TGTGCCAGCAGTTTATCGATAACAGGGGGTGTAGGGGAGACCCAGTACTTC	CASSLSITGGVGETQYF
.	.	TRBV7-9	TRBJ2-1	TGTGCCAGCAGCCTGAACAATGAGCAGTTCTTC	CASSLNNEQFF
TRBD1	.	TRBV9	TRBJ2-6	TGTGCCAGCAGCTCCGACAGGGTTGGGGCCAACGTCCTGACTTTC	CASSSDRVGANVLTF
.	.	TRBV30	TRBJ1-4	TGTGCCTGGAGCCAGGGGACCAATGACAAACTGTTTTTT	CAWSQGTNDKLFF
.	.	TRBV27	TRBJ2-1	TGTGCCAGCAGTTCGGGACGGACAAATGAGCAGTTCTTC	CASSSGRTNEQFF
.	once	TRBV19	TRBJ1-5	TGTGCCAGTAGTTCATCAGGGGATGATCAGCCCCAGCATTTT	CASSSSGDDQPQHF
TRBD2	.	TRBV4-1	TRBJ2-7	TGCGCCAGCAGCCAGGCAAATAGCGGGGGGTCCGGGGAGCAGTACTTC	CASSQANSGGSGEQYF
TRBD2	medium-sized	TRBV30	TRBJ2-1	TGTGCCTGGAGTGTAGGGCTAGCGGGAGTCAATGAGCAGTTCTTC	CAWSVGLAGVNEQFF
.	.	TRBV7-9	TRBJ2-5	TGTGCCAGCAGCCCCCGTGGACAGAACCAAGAGACCCAGTACTTC	CASSPRGQNQETQYF
TRBD1	.	TRBV6-5	TRBJ1-5	TGTGCCAGCAGCCCCGGGACAGGGACGAGTCAGCCCCAGCATTTT	CASSPGTGTSQPQHF
.	.	TRBV27	TRBJ1-1	TGTGCCAGCAGTTTATCGCCCTCCTCAGGGTACACTGAAGCTTTCTTT	CASSLSPSSGYTEAFF
.	few	TRBV28	TRBJ1-1	TGTGCCAGCAGCCCGGGGAACACTGAAGCTTTCTTT	CASSPGNTEAFF
TRBD1	.	TRBV28	TRBJ1-2	TGTGCCAGCAGTTTAGAAGGGACAGGGGGCGCTGATGGCTACACCTTC	CASSLEGTGGADGYTF
.	.	TRBV27	TRBJ1-2	TGTGCCAGCCGCCTCGCGGGGGCGTCCTATGGCTACACCTTC	CASRLAGASYGYTF
.	.	TRBV7-3	TRBJ2-2	TGTGCCAGCAGCGCGGGAATAACGAACACCGGGGAGCTGTTTTTT	CASSAGITNTGELFF
TRBD1	few	TRBV15	TRBJ2-7	TGTGCCACCAGCAGAGATACAGGGGGCGGCTACGAGCAGTACTTC	CATSRDTGGGYEQYF
.	.	TRBV27	TRBJ1-1	TGTGCCAGCAGTTTCGGGGCAGGACTGAACACTGAAGCTTTCTTT	CASSFGAGLNTEAFF
.	.	TRBV10-1	TRBJ2-1	TGCGCCAGCAGTGAGTCGGGTAATGAGCAGTTCTTC	CASSESGNEQFF
TRBD2	.	TRBV9	TRBJ2-3	TGTGCCAGCAGCGCCGGACTAGCGGGATCCACAGATACGCAGTATTTT	CASSAGLAGSTDTQYF
.	once	TRBV10-2	TRBJ1-1	TGCGCCACTCCCCAGGACCTCAAGAACACTGAAGCTTTCTTT	CATPQDLKNTEAFF
.	.	TRBV4-1	TRBJ1-4	TGCGCCAGCACGGGGGGAATGAGCGAAAAACTGTTTTTT	CASTGGMSEKLFF
.	.	TRBV29-1	TRBJ2-7	TGCAGCGTTGACCCAGGGCCCTACGAGCAGTACTTC	CSVDPGPYEQYF
TRBD1	.	TRBV10-3	TRBJ2-3	TGTGCCGCTGGGACAGGGGGGACAGATACGCAGTATTTT	CAAGTGGTDTQYF
.	few	TRBV9	TRBJ2-3	TGTGCCAGCAGCGTAGGGACAGATACGCAGTATTTT	CASSVGTDTQYF
TRBD2	.	TRBV4-3	TRBJ2-1	TGCGCCAGCAGCCAAGATCGCGGCGGGAGGGCCTTCAATGAGCAGTTCTTC	CASSQDRGGRAFNEQFF
TRBD1	.	TRBV11-1	TRBJ2-1	TGTGCCAGCAGAGAGGCGACAGGGTATGAGCAGTTCTTC	CASREATGYEQFF
.	.	TRBV28	TRBJ2-7	TGTGCCAGCAGTTATCAGGGAAGCTCCTACGAGCAGTACTTC	CASSYQGSSYEQYF
.	.	TRBV19	TRBJ1-1	TGTGCCAGTATCCAGGGGAACACTGAAGCTTTCTTT	CASIQGNTEAFF
TRBD2	.	TRBV9	TRBJ2-1	TGTGCCAGCAGCCTGGGTAGCGGGACCTACAATGAGCAGTTCTTC	CASSLGSGTYNEQFF
.	.	TRBV7-2	TRBJ2-5	TGTGCCAGCAGCTTATTTTTGGCTGGGGAGACCCAGTACTTC	CASSLFLAGETQYF
.	few	TRBV6-1	TRBJ1-3	TGTGCCAGCAGTGTGGACACTGCCACTGGAAACACCATATATTTT	CASSVDTATGNTIYF
TRBD2	.	TRBV18	TRBJ2-1	TGTGCCAGCTCACCCTTTACTAGCGTTAGGTCCTACAATGAGCAGTTCTTC	CASSPFTSVRSYNEQFF
.	.	TRBV19	TRBJ2-2	TGTGCCAGTAGTATATGGGGGACGGGCACCGGGGAGCTGTTTTTT	CASSIWGTGTGELFF
.	few	TRBV20-1	TRBJ1-1	TGCAGTGCTAGATTGGTCTCTGAAGCTTTCTTT	CSARLVSEAFF
.	.	TRBV9	TRBJ1-1	TGTGCCAGCAGCGTAGTGTCGCAGACTGAAGCTTTCTTT	CASSVVSQTEAFF
TRBD2	.	TRBV4-1	TRBJ2-7	TGCGCCAGCAGCTACAAAATAGTAGCGGGGGAGGAGCAGTACTTC	CASSYKIVAGEEQYF
TRBD1	.	TRBV28	TRBJ1-2	TGTGCCAGCAGTTTCCGACAGGGTAGACCCGAGGGCTACACCTTC	CASSFRQGRPEGYTF
TRBD1	.	TRBV4-1	TRBJ1-5	TGCGCCAGCAGCTTCGGACAGGGGGCAGATCAGCCCCAGCATTTT	CASSFGQGADQPQHF
.	.	TRBV5-1	TRBJ2-1	TGCGCCAGCAGCTTTACCCACAATGAGCAGTTCTTC	CASSFTHNEQFF
.	.	TRBV2	TRBJ2-7	TGTGCCAGCAGTGGTCAGGGGGAGCAGTACTTC	CASSGQGEQYF
.	.	TRBV5-1	TRBJ2-1	TGCGCCAGCAGCTTGAGGGGTGGCAATGAGCAGTTCTTC	CASSLRGGNEQFF
.	.	TRBV2	TRBJ2-3	TGTGCCAGCAGCGACTGGATACACCGGGACGCCGGCACAGATACGCAGTATTTT	CASSDWIHRDAGTDTQYF
.	.	TRBV5-1	TRBJ2-1	TGCGCCAGCAGCTTCTTGGAGGGATATAATGCCGAATACAATGAGCAGTTCTTC	CASSFLEGYNAEYNEQFF
.	.	TRBV9	TRBJ2-2	TGTGCCAGCAGCCCCACGACGGGAACCGGGGAGCTGTTTTTT	CASSPTTGTGELFF
.	.	TRBV6-6	TRBJ2-7	TGTGCCAGCAGCCCCCTACTGGCGGGCGGCGGCGAGCAGTACTTC	CASSPLLAGGGEQYF
.	.	TRBV11-2	TRBJ1-1	TGTGCCAGCTGCTTAGGTCCTCAGGGGTTCACTGAAGCTTTCTTT	CASCLGPQGFTEAFF
TRBD1	.	TRBV7-9	TRBJ1-1	TGTGCCAGCAGGGGAAAGACAGGGGAGGACACTGAAGCTTTCTTT	CASRGKTGEDTEAFF
.	.	TRBV11-2	TRBJ1-3	TGTGCCAGCAGCCCGATGGCGGGGACCATATATTTT	CASSPMAGTIYF
.	.	TRBV7-6	TRBJ1-3	TGTGCCAGCAGCTTAGATAACGCTGGAAACACCATATATTTT	CASSLDNAGNTIYF